This T cell receptor beta chain was retrieved from a study of response to subunit inactivated influenza vaccine. V lost 4 bases, J lost 7 bases, and 17 bases lay in between. CDR1 and CDR2 (germline): MNHEY, SVGEGT. The CDR3 is 15 amino acids. Study-wide results and caveats: The authors offered the suggestion that each seasonal influenza vaccination recruits few new T cells.

Concerning this clonotype itself: Antigen: not known.

One entry per CDR3 protein, called by TCRdb with MiXCR from the RT-PCR reads. The sample lists about 310,000 distinct CDR3 sequences, around 20% occurring once. The sequence came from a man in his fifties or sixties who received an inactivated influenza vaccine. Specimen: PBMCs from blood, collected about 19 months after vaccination. This chain joins TRBV6-2 or TRBV6-3 and TRBJ1-5, with a weak D call TRBD1 (5 bases). CDR3 sequence reads: CASSSRSQGNQPQHF. CDR3 coding DNA: TGTGCCAGCAGTTCCCGCAGCCAGGGAAACCAGCCCCAGCATTTT.